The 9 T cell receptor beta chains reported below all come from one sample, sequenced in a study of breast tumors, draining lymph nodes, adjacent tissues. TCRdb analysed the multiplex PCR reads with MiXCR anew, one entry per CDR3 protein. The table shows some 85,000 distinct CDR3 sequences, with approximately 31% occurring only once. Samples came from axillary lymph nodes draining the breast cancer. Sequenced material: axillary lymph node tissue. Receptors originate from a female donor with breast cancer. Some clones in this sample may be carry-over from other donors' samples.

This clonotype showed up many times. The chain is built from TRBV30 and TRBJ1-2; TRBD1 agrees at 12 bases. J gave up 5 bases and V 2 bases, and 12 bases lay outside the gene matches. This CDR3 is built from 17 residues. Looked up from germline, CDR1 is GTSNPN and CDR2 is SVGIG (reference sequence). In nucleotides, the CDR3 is TGTGCCTGGAGTAACGCGCATCTGGGACAGGGGGCTTATGGCTACACCTTC. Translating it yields CAWSNAHLGQGAYGYTF.

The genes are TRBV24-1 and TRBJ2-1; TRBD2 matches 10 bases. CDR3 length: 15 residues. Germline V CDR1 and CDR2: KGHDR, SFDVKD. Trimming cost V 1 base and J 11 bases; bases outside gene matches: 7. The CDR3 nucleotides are TGTGCCACCAGTGATTTTCCTCTAGCGGGGGATAAGCAGTTCTTC. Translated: CATSDFPLAGDKQFF.

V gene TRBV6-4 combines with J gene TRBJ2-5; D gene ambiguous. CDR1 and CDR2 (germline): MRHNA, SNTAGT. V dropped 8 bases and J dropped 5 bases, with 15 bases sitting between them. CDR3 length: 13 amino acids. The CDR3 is CASSRAASETQYF. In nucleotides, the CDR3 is TGTGCCAGCTCTAGGGCCGCTAGTGAGACCCAGTACTTC.

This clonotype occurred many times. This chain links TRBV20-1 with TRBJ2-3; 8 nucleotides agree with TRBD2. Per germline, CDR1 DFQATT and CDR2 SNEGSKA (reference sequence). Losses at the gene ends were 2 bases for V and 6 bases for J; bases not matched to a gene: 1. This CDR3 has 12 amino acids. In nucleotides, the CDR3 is TGCAGTGCTAGACGCGGGAGGGATACGCAGTATTTT. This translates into CSARRGRDTQYF.

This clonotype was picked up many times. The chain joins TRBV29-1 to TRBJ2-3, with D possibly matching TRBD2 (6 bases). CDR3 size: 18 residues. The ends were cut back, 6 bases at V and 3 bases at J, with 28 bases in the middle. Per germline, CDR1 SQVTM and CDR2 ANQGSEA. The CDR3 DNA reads TGCAGCGTACTCGGGGCCAAAAGACTTGGAGGGGCGACAGATACGCAGTATTTT. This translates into CSVLGAKRLGGATDTQYF.

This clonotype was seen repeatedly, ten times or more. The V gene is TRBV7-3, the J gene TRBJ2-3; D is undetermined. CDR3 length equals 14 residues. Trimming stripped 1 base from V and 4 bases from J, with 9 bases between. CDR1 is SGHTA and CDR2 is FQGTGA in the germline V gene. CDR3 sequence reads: CASSLSLEADTQYF. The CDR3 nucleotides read TGTGCCAGCAGCTTAAGTCTTGAAGCAGATACGCAGTATTTT. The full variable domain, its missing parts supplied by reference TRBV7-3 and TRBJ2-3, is GAGVSQTPSNKVTEKGKYVELRCDPISGHTALYWYRQSLGQGPEFLIYFQGTGAADDSGLPNDRFFAVRPEGSVSTLKIQRTERGDSAVYLCASSLSLEADTQYFGPGTRLTVL.

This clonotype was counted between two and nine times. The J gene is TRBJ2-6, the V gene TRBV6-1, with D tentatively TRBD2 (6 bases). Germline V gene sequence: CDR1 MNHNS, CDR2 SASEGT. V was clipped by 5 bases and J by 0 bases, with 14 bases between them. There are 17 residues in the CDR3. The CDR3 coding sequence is TGTGCCAGCAGTACGGGACTGGGAAGCTCTGGGGCCAACGTCCTGACTTTC. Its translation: CASSTGLGSSGANVLTF.

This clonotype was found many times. CDR3 region: CASRTGTVTYEQYF. The CDR3 DNA reads TGTGCCAGCAGGACCGGGACAGTCACCTACGAGCAGTACTTC. This sequence joins TRBV6-2 or TRBV6-3 and TRBJ2-7; TRBD1 matches at 7 bases. The ends lost 6 bases at V and 2 bases at J; junction bases unmatched: 7. Germline V lookup: CDR1 MNHEY, CDR2 SVGEGT. This CDR3 comprises 14 residues.

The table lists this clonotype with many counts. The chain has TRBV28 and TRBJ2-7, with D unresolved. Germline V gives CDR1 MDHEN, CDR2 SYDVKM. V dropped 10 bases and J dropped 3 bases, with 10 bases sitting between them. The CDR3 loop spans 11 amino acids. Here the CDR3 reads CATHQDYEQYF. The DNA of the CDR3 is TGTGCCACTCACCAGGACTACGAGCAGTACTTC.